A selection of T cell receptor beta chains follows, all from one sample in a study of vaccination and CD4 T cells after COVID-19. These receptors lack a known antigen. TCRdb re-derived calls from the PCR reads in MiXCR, one entry per CDR3 protein. In the table there are about 6,800 distinct CDR3 sequences, about 60% of which are singletons. The sample was CD4+ T cells from blood, cultured in vitro. Receptors originate from a human donor in good health. Each CDR3 is given without its conserved first and last residue. Where a row states a size, it is once, few, many or the class of an expanded clone; other rows omit it.

j_call | clone_size | v_call | cdr3_aa
TRBJ1-5 | NA | TRBV7-8 | ASSLGRLGSQPQH
TRBJ2-2 | NA | TRBV10-3 | ASNRGENTGELF
TRBJ1-2 | NA | TRBV2 | ASNQLPHYGYT
TRBJ1-1 | NA | TRBV10-3 | APTGRRDTEAF
TRBJ2-1 | NA | TRBV6-1 | ASSETGGGAYNEQF
TRBJ1-1 | medium-sized | TRBV28 | ASRGDTEAF
TRBJ2-1 | NA | TRBV12-3/TRBV12-4 | ASSLGGPHEQF
TRBJ1-2 | few | TRBV28 | ASSSPGQVAGERGGRYGYT
TRBJ2-7 | NA | TRBV20-1 | SARGLAGHSQY
TRBJ2-1 | NA | TRBV19 | ASSIVPGGGLGEQF
TRBJ2-1 | NA | TRBV20-1 | SARSRAGYVNEQF
TRBJ2-5 | few | TRBV19 | ASSLGTSGGPPGTQY
TRBJ1-5 | NA | TRBV5-8 | ASSLEGIGNQPQH
TRBJ1-1 | NA | TRBV5-1 | ASSLVGTPQAGAF
TRBJ2-3 | few | TRBV10-3 | ATRDTFTDTQY
TRBJ2-7 | NA | TRBV7-6 | ASSFGTVSYEQY
TRBJ2-4 | NA | TRBV12-3/TRBV12-4 | ASSFGTLAKNIQY
TRBJ2-7 | NA | TRBV19 | ASRFNTGGSGQY
TRBJ1-6 | few | TRBV27 | ASSQGDSPLH
TRBJ2-3 | NA | TRBV12-3/TRBV12-4 | ASSLRLPSSTDTQY
TRBJ2-7 | NA | TRBV6-2/TRBV6-3 | ASNIRGVPY
TRBJ2-3 | few | TRBV20-1 | SAREGDFRTDTQY
TRBJ1-2 | NA | TRBV5-4 | ASSLVGRTYGYT
TRBJ1-4 | NA | TRBV6-2/TRBV6-3 | ASSSRTSNEKLF
TRBJ1-2 | NA | TRBV27 | ASSPLSRVGYGYT
TRBJ1-2 | NA | TRBV20-1 | SAQAALYGYT
TRBJ2-7 | few | TRBV20-1 | SGLENTYEQY
TRBJ2-2 | few | TRBV11-3 | ASSFKGIGGELF
TRBJ1-1 | NA | TRBV30 | AWSAWGSKLATEAF
TRBJ1-6 | NA | TRBV20-1 | SARVKQGRGSPLH
TRBJ1-2 | once | TRBV30 | AWSQRDGSYGYT
TRBJ2-5 | NA | TRBV5-1 | ASSREETQY
TRBJ2-2 | NA | TRBV6-2/TRBV6-3 | ASSYSGTGATGELF
TRBJ2-1 | NA | TRBV10-3 | AISGSGGSYNEQF
TRBJ1-4 | NA | TRBV6-1 | ASSETGEKLF
TRBJ2-1 | NA | TRBV28 | ASSLLFGRARGDEQF
TRBJ2-2 | NA | TRBV6-1 | ASRSGLGPVLGTGELF
TRBJ1-2 | NA | TRBV6-1 | ATRTKNRGLYIYGHT
TRBJ1-4 | NA | TRBV7-2 | ASSRDRVNEKLF
TRBJ2-7 | NA | TRBV6-5 | ASSSRTGLSYEQY
TRBJ1-1 | NA | TRBV7-9 | ASSLGVGGTEAF
TRBJ2-1 | NA | TRBV6-4 | ASSHREGNEQF
TRBJ1-2 | NA | TRBV5-6 | ASSPTTRRLANYGYT
TRBJ2-3 | NA | TRBV20-1 | SARDGATGPSTDTQY
TRBJ2-2 | NA | TRBV6-1 | ASSWARSGGGELF
TRBJ1-1 | NA | TRBV28 | ASSLMNTEAF
TRBJ1-5 | NA | TRBV28 | ASRPSGTGGGQPQH
TRBJ1-2 | NA | TRBV20-1 | SARPLGGASYGYT
TRBJ1-5 | NA | TRBV12-3/TRBV12-4 | ASSLGRTDQPQH
TRBJ1-5 | NA | TRBV15 | ATSRDLQSGQPQH
TRBJ1-6 | NA | TRBV19 | ASSAHQGFEEDSPLH
TRBJ1-1 | once | TRBV7-9 | ASSPGGVSTEAF
TRBJ1-2 | NA | TRBV20-1 | SARSWETVNGYT
TRBJ2-1 | NA | TRBV20-1 | TSRGLVRDEQF
TRBJ1-5 | few | TRBV15 | ATSRPGSQPQH
TRBJ1-1 | NA | TRBV25-1 | ASSEGSRKAF
TRBJ1-1 | NA | TRBV21-1 | ASSKVKDTEAF
TRBJ1-2 | few | TRBV20-1 | SAPGGRTAYGYT
TRBJ2-7 | NA | TRBV4-2 | ASSQDRSGAEQY
TRBJ2-3 | NA | TRBV20-1 | SAIPLTGTDTQY